Detailed here is one T cell receptor (beta chain). What it binds is not known. This sample is drawn from a study of graft-versus-host responses after intestinal transplantation. About the study: Recipients across the board were started on anti-thymocyte globulin induction, then kept on tacrolimus and steroids for approximately three years.

Libraries were prepared by immunoSEQ multiplex PCR; TCRdb keeps only in-frame clonotypes and omits some of them. The sample holds about 90,000 clones, 80% to 85% seen once. General study points: Early declines in HvG clones that occurred post-transplant were associated with peak circulating GvH clone levels.

The origin of this receptor is a human donor who received an intestinal transplant. The starting material was unstimulated CD4+ T cells sorted from spleen or lymph node cells, obtained before intestinal transplant.

CDR3 coding DNA: TGTGCCAGCAGCTTCAGGGGGGCGAGCACTGAAGCTTTCTTT. This sequence encodes CASSFRGASTEAFF. The rearrangement joins TRBV11-2 to TRBJ1-1, with 7 bases lining up with TRBD1. Germline loops: CDR1 SGHAT, CDR2 FQNNGV. V shed 3 bases and J 4 bases; nucleotides not matched to a gene: 5. CDR3 length equals 14 residues.